The clone carrying this TCR beta chain was picked up a small number of times. The data stem from a study of CD8 T cells in Susac syndrome. This CDR3 is built from 16 residues. Germline trimming cut 0 bases from V and 3 bases from J; bases unmatched to any gene: 3. CDR1 and CDR2 from the germline V gene are ENHRY and SYGVKD. From blood CD8+ and CD4+ T cells, the TCR beta chain was sequenced. Treatment-naive patients with stable or active relapsing-remitting disease were the multiple sclerosis controls. Negative isolation was applied to CD8+ and CD4+ T cells, and FACS enrichment was applied to TEMRA cells. RNA totalling roughly 0.45 to 1 ug underwent reverse transcription with random hexamers. From the immunoSEQ multiplex PCR reads, TCRdb called clonotypes with MiXCR, one entry per CDR3 protein. The sample yields about 400,000 distinct CDR3 sequences, approximately 85% seen once.

This TCR derives from a human donor with multiple sclerosis. The rearrangement links TRBV10-3 to TRBJ2-7, with 12 bases lining up with TRBD1. Sequencing was done on a sample of CD8+ T cells from PBMCs. CDR3 in DNA: TGTGCCATCAGTGAGTCGGGACAGGGGGCTTTCTACGAGCAGTACTTC. Its protein is CAISESGQGAFYEQYF.